These T cell receptor beta chains were read from a single sample in a study of blood T cell repertoires in COVID-19. The assay was immunoSEQ multiplex PCR, and TCRdb's table has in-frame clones only and misses some. The data hold roughly 180,000 clones, with approximately 88% observed a single time. Material for sequencing was peripheral blood. These receptors were collected from a woman aged 35 to 49 with COVID-19, enrolled during active disease. CDR3s include the opening cysteine and the closing phenylalanine or tryptophan. Each record gives: clone size, V gene, D gene, J gene, CDR3 protein, CDR3 DNA. D genes are given only for firm matches. Clone size is not always given. Where it is, it says once, few, many or a class for expanded clones.

.,TRBV5-6,TRBD2,TRBJ2-7,CASSHKTSGYSYEQYF,TGTGCCAGCAGCCACAAGACTAGCGGGTACTCCTACGAGCAGTACTTC
once,TRBV29-1,.,TRBJ1-5,CSVASQINQPQHF,TGCAGCGTTGCAAGTCAGATCAATCAGCCCCAGCATTTT
.,TRBV3-1/TRBV3-2,.,TRBJ1-1,CASSQGWNTEAFF,TGTGCCAGCAGCCAGGGCTGGAACACTGAAGCTTTCTTT
few,TRBV7-3,.,TRBJ2-1,CASSLRWGESSNEQFF,TGTGCCAGCAGCTTAAGGTGGGGAGAATCTAGCAATGAGCAGTTCTTC
few,TRBV7-3,.,TRBJ2-1,CASSPALGKDNEQFF,TGTGCCAGCAGCCCAGCGCTAGGCAAAGACAATGAGCAGTTCTTC
.,TRBV5-1,TRBD1,TRBJ1-1,CASSVFRGLNTEAFF,TGCGCCAGCAGCGTTTTTAGGGGGCTGAACACTGAAGCTTTCTTT
.,TRBV5-4,.,TRBJ1-2,CASSLGIGREYGYTF,TGTGCCAGCAGCCTCGGGATAGGGCGAGAGTATGGCTACACCTTC
.,TRBV3-1/TRBV3-2,.,TRBJ2-7,CASSQLGADEQYF,TGTGCCAGCAGCCAACTGGGGGCAGACGAGCAGTACTTC
few,TRBV4-1,TRBD2,TRBJ2-2,CAGTIGRGGVGELFF,TGCGCCGGTACCATTGGGCGGGGGGGCGTCGGGGAGCTGTTTTTT
once,TRBV4-1,.,TRBJ1-1,CASSQGGSAEAFF,TGCGCCAGCAGCCAAGGAGGGAGCGCTGAAGCTTTCTTT
.,TRBV10-3,TRBD1,TRBJ1-1,CAISEGTGGGNTEAFF,TGTGCCATCAGTGAAGGGACAGGTGGAGGGAACACTGAAGCTTTCTTT
.,TRBV29-1,.,TRBJ1-2,CSVEARAWYTF,TGCAGCGTTGAAGCCAGGGCCTGGTACACCTTC
few,TRBV27,.,TRBJ2-1,CASSLFAGMVNEQFF,TGTGCCAGCAGTTTATTTGCGGGAATGGTCAATGAGCAGTTCTTC
.,TRBV7-9,.,TRBJ1-3,CASSLTGVDSGNTIYF,TGTGCCAGCAGCCTAACCGGGGTAGACTCTGGAAACACCATATATTTT
.,TRBV7-2,.,TRBJ1-5,CASSLRVNQPQHF,TGTGCCAGCAGCTTAAGAGTCAATCAGCCCCAGCATTTT
.,TRBV11-2,TRBD2,TRBJ2-1,CASSPKTSGSYNEQFF,TGTGCCAGCAGCCCGAAGACTAGCGGAAGCTACAATGAGCAGTTCTTC
.,TRBV13,.,TRBJ1-1,CASSSDTEAFF,TGTGCCAGCAGCTCGGACACTGAAGCTTTCTTT
once,TRBV7-3,TRBD2,TRBJ2-3,CASSFSGVSRDTQYF,TGTGCCAGCAGCTTCAGCGGGGTCTCACGGGATACGCAGTATTTT
.,TRBV10-3,.,TRBJ2-5,CAISEASVSETQYF,TGTGCCATCAGTGAGGCTAGCGTTTCAGAGACCCAGTACTTC
.,TRBV7-8,.,TRBJ2-7,CASSFGSEQYF,TGTGCCAGCAGCTTTGGCAGCGAGCAGTACTTC
.,TRBV9,.,TRBJ1-3,CASSGALQGPAGNTIYF,TGTGCCAGCAGCGGAGCTTTACAGGGTCCAGCTGGAAACACCATATATTTT
.,TRBV4-2,.,TRBJ1-5,CASSQDTRHQPQHF,TGTGCCAGCAGCCAAGATACAAGACACCAGCCCCAGCATTTT
.,TRBV24-1,.,TRBJ1-2,CATSDTRTQRKNYGYTF,TGTGCCACCAGTGACACGAGAACCCAACGAAAGAACTATGGCTACACCTTC
.,TRBV9,TRBD1,TRBJ1-2,CASSPTTGGVDGYTF,TGTGCCAGCAGCCCTACGACAGGGGGAGTTGATGGCTACACCTTC
.,TRBV19,.,TRBJ1-1,CASSIATGTEAFF,TGTGCCAGTAGTATAGCCACAGGGACTGAAGCTTTCTTT
.,TRBV21-1,.,TRBJ1-5,CASSKEKEANQPQHF,TGTGCCAGCAGCAAAGAAAAAGAGGCCAATCAGCCCCAGCATTTT
.,TRBV18,.,TRBJ2-7,CASSPPRLTGLYEQYF,TGTGCCAGCTCACCACCACGACTGACAGGCCTCTACGAGCAGTACTTC
.,TRBV3-1/TRBV3-2,.,TRBJ1-5,CASSWTGNQPQHF,TGTGCCAGCAGCTGGACGGGGAATCAGCCCCAGCATTTT